The rows below give T cell receptor beta chains drawn from one sample of a study of T cells in Graves' hyperthyroidism and ophthalmopathy. TCRdb independently ran MiXCR on the multiplex PCR reads; one entry per CDR3 protein. The repertoire holds more than 45,000 distinct CDR3 sequences, approximately 50% seen once, with 12% in the top ten. The sample consisted of blood. The receptors stem from a woman under 40 with Graves' ophthalmopathy. CDR3s include the opening cysteine and the closing phenylalanine or tryptophan. Each record gives: V gene, D gene, J gene, clone size, CDR3 DNA, CDR3 protein. A D gene is named only where the DNA matches it firmly. The size field is filled for only some rows; it gives once, few, many or a size class.

V: TRBV2
D: TRBD2
J: TRBJ2-7
size: many
DNA: TGTGCCAGCAGCCGACTAGCGGGTCGGGAGCAGTACTTC
CDR3: CASSRLAGREQYF

V: TRBV20-1
D: .
J: TRBJ1-1
size: .
DNA: TGCAGTGCAGAAAAGGACCCTGCAACGGAAGCTTTCTTT
CDR3: CSAEKDPATEAFF

V: TRBV5-4
D: .
J: TRBJ1-2
size: .
DNA: TGTGCCAGCAGCTTGAGGCGGGGGGAAGATGGCTACACCTTC
CDR3: CASSLRRGEDGYTF

V: TRBV9
D: .
J: TRBJ1-5
size: .
DNA: TGTGCCAGCAGCGTAGGGGGACTCAATCAGCCCCAGCATTTT
CDR3: CASSVGGLNQPQHF

V: TRBV7-9
D: TRBD2
J: TRBJ2-7
size: .
DNA: TGTGCCAGCAGCTTAGGGGCTAGCGGGAAGAGCTCCTACGAGCAGTACTTC
CDR3: CASSLGASGKSSYEQYF

V: TRBV6-6
D: TRBD2
J: TRBJ2-7
size: many
DNA: TGTGCCAGCAGTCCTCCGGGACTAGCGGACTACGAGCAGTACTTC
CDR3: CASSPPGLADYEQYF

V: TRBV20-1
D: .
J: TRBJ1-2
size: .
DNA: TGCAGCGCTAGGGGGGCAGGGGACCATTCTGACTATGGCTACACCTTC
CDR3: CSARGAGDHSDYGYTF

V: TRBV30
D: .
J: TRBJ1-6
size: many
DNA: TGTGCCTGGACAGTCAGTCTCCATTCACCCCTCCACTTT
CDR3: CAWTVSLHSPLHF

V: TRBV29-1
D: .
J: TRBJ1-5
size: .
DNA: TGCAGCTTGTCGGGACCGAGCGAACAGCCCCAGCATTTT
CDR3: CSLSGPSEQPQHF

V: TRBV4-1
D: .
J: TRBJ2-2
size: many
DNA: TGCGCCAGCAGCCCCCTTGGGGGCGGGGAGCTGTTTTTT
CDR3: CASSPLGGGELFF